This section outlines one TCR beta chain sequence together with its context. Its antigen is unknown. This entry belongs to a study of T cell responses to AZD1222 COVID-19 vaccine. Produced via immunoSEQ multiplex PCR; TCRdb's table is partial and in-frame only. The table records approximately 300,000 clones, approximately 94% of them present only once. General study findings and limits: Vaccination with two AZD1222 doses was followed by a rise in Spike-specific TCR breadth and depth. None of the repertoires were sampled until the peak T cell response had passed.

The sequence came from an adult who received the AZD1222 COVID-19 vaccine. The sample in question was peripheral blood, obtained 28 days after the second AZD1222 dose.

The CDR3 spells CAYLGTSGSPGGTDTQYF. The CDR3, as DNA: TGTGCCTATCTTGGGACTAGCGGGAGTCCCGGGGGCACAGATACGCAGTATTTT. The gene calls are TRBV30 and TRBJ2-3, with 14 bases lining up with TRBD2. CDR1 is GTSNPN, CDR2 SVGIG, per germline (reference sequence). There are 18 residues in the CDR3. Trimming removed 7 bases from V and 1 base from J; junction bases left unmatched: 13.